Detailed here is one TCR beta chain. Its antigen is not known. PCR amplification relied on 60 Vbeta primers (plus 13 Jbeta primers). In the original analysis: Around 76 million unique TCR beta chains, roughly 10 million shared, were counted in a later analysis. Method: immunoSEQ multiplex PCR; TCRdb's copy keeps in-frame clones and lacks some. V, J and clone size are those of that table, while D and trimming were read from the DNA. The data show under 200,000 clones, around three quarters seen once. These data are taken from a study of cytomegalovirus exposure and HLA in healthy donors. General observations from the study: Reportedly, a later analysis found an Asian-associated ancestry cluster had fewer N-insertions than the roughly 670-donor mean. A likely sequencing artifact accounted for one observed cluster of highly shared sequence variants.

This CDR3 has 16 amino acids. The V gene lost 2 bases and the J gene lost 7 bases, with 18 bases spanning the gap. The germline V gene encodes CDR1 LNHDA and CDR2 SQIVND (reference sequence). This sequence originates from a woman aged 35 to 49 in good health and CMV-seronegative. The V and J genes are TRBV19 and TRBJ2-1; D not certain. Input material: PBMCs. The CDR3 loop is CASSIKTHPPRNEQFF. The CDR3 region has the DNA TGTGCCAGTAGTATAAAGACTCATCCCCCTCGAAATGAGCAGTTCTTC.